This T cell receptor (beta chain) was identified during a study of shared clonotypes between healthy human individuals. Study-level information: Donor ages ranged 18 to 49 years: two women, a few men. The study, taken as a whole, reports: Clonotypes shared by all four donors outscored non-shared clonotypes in generation probability.

The naive CD8 subset, CD45RO-negative cells positively selected for CCR7, excluded terminally differentiated effector memory CD45RA+ cells. The CDR3 covers 17 residues. The V and J ends lost 5 bases and 4 bases, in that order; junction bases with no gene match: 9. Germline V gene lookup returns CDR1 MDHEN and CDR2 SYDVKM. Of note for this clone: Its antigen is not known.

Clones were read by immunoSEQ multiplex PCR, and TCRdb kept only the in-frame ones, dropping some. The sample has around 640,000 clones, approximately 96% seen once. The sequence derives from a woman in her 30s in good health. Sequencing was done on a sample of naive CD8+ T cells sorted from blood. This sequence joins TRBV28 and TRBJ2-3; TRBD2 agrees at 13 bases. The DNA of the CDR3 is TGTGCCAGCAGTCTAGGACTAGCGGGAGTAGCCCCAGATACGCAGTATTTT. Its protein is CASSLGLAGVAPDTQYF.